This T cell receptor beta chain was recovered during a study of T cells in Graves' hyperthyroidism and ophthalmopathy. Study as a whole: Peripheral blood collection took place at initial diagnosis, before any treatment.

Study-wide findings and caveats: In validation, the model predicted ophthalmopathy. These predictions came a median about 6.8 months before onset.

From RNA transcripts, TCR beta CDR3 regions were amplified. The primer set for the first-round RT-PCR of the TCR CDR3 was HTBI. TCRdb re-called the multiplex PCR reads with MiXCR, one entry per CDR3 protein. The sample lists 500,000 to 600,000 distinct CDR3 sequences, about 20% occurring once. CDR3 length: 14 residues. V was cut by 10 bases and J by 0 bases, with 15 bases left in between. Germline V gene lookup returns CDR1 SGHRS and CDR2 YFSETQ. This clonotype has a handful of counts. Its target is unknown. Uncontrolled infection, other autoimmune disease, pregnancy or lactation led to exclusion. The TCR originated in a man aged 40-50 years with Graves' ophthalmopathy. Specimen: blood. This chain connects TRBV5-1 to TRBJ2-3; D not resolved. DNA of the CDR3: TGCGCCGGGCGACACAGCACTAGCACAGATACGCAGTATTTT. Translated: CAGRHSTSTDTQYF.